This is a list of T cell receptor beta chains from one sample in a study of blood T cell repertoires in COVID-19. Here immunoSEQ multiplex PCR was the method, and the copy in TCRdb shows in-frame clones only, minus some. The sample contains 100,000 to 150,000 clones, about 87% of which appear only once. Material for sequencing was peripheral blood. These receptor sequences come from a man in his forties or fifties with acute or convalescent COVID-19. Each CDR3 is given with its conserved first and last residue. Each record gives: clone size, J gene, D gene, V gene, CDR3 protein, CDR3 DNA. The D gene is left open where the match is weak. Clone size is stated in some rows and not others, as once, few, many or a class when expanded.

abundance: -; j_gene: TRBJ2-7; d_gene: -; v_gene: TRBV6-6; CDR3aa: CASSYQTSAEQYF; CDR3nt: TGTGCCAGCAGTTACCAGACCAGCGCCGAGCAGTACTTC
abundance: -; j_gene: TRBJ2-7; d_gene: -; v_gene: TRBV30; CDR3aa: CAWSRGWTEVYEQYF; CDR3nt: TGTGCCTGGAGTCGGGGGTGGACGGAGGTCTACGAGCAGTACTTC
abundance: -; j_gene: TRBJ1-1; d_gene: TRBD1; v_gene: TRBV2; CDR3aa: CASTTTGSGPEAFF; CDR3nt: TGTGCCAGCACCACGACAGGGTCGGGTCCTGAAGCTTTCTTT
abundance: -; j_gene: TRBJ1-1; d_gene: -; v_gene: TRBV6-6; CDR3aa: CASSYDLTPNTEAFF; CDR3nt: TGTGCCAGCAGTTACGACTTAACCCCTAACACTGAAGCTTTCTTT
abundance: -; j_gene: TRBJ1-2; d_gene: TRBD1; v_gene: TRBV9; CDR3aa: CASSVDRGYGYTF; CDR3nt: TGTGCCAGCAGCGTTGACAGGGGTTATGGCTACACCTTC
abundance: -; j_gene: TRBJ2-1; d_gene: TRBD1; v_gene: TRBV3-1/TRBV3-2; CDR3aa: CASSQDRAGGQFF; CDR3nt: TGTGCCAGCAGCCAAGATCGGGCAGGGGGGCAGTTCTTC
abundance: -; j_gene: TRBJ1-6; d_gene: -; v_gene: TRBV7-2; CDR3aa: CASSLRGINSPLHF; CDR3nt: TGTGCCAGCAGCTTAAGGGGGATTAATTCACCCCTCCACTTT
abundance: -; j_gene: TRBJ2-7; d_gene: -; v_gene: TRBV6-5; CDR3aa: CASSYLGVLSYEQYF; CDR3nt: TGTGCCAGCAGTTACCTAGGTGTCCTCTCCTACGAGCAGTACTTC
abundance: -; j_gene: TRBJ1-1; d_gene: -; v_gene: TRBV6-5; CDR3aa: CASNSPGGTAFF; CDR3nt: TGTGCCAGCAACTCCCCGGGGGGGACGGCTTTCTTT
abundance: -; j_gene: TRBJ1-1; d_gene: TRBD1; v_gene: TRBV9; CDR3aa: CASSLSVGQGMSEAFF; CDR3nt: TGTGCCAGCAGCCTCTCCGTGGGACAGGGAATGTCTGAAGCTTTCTTT
abundance: once; j_gene: TRBJ1-2; d_gene: -; v_gene: TRBV19; CDR3aa: CASRTVYGYTF; CDR3nt: TGTGCCAGCCGGACAGTTTATGGCTACACCTTC
abundance: -; j_gene: TRBJ2-1; d_gene: -; v_gene: TRBV5-1; CDR3aa: CASSLQSIGYNEQFF; CDR3nt: TGCGCCAGCAGCTTGCAATCAATCGGGTACAATGAGCAGTTCTTC
abundance: -; j_gene: TRBJ1-2; d_gene: -; v_gene: TRBV5-1; CDR3aa: CASSLGLVFNYGYTF; CDR3nt: TGCGCCAGCAGCTTGGGACTGGTGTTTAACTATGGCTACACCTTC
abundance: -; j_gene: TRBJ2-1; d_gene: -; v_gene: TRBV10-1; CDR3aa: CASSPSGLQVDEQFF; CDR3nt: TGCGCCAGCAGCCCTTCGGGCCTACAGGTCGATGAGCAGTTCTTC
abundance: once; j_gene: TRBJ2-7; d_gene: -; v_gene: TRBV28; CDR3aa: CASSTFSYEQYF; CDR3nt: TGTGCCAGCAGTACTTTTTCATACGAGCAGTACTTC
abundance: -; j_gene: TRBJ1-1; d_gene: TRBD1; v_gene: TRBV5-1; CDR3aa: CASSFLPGQVIEAFF; CDR3nt: TGCGCCAGCAGCTTCCTGCCGGGACAGGTGATTGAAGCTTTCTTT
abundance: -; j_gene: TRBJ1-4; d_gene: -; v_gene: TRBV3-1/TRBV3-2; CDR3aa: CASSQADRINEKLFF; CDR3nt: TGTGCCAGCAGCCAAGCCGACAGGATAAATGAAAAACTGTTTTTT
abundance: -; j_gene: TRBJ1-5; d_gene: -; v_gene: TRBV7-9; CDR3aa: CASSSSSFSQSLNQPQHF; CDR3nt: TGTGCCAGCAGCTCGTCTAGCTTTAGCCAAAGCCTCAATCAGCCCCAGCATTTT
abundance: -; j_gene: TRBJ2-1; d_gene: -; v_gene: TRBV5-4; CDR3aa: CASSLSSGLYNEQFF; CDR3nt: TGTGCCAGCAGCTTGTCCTCTGGGCTTTACAATGAGCAGTTCTTC
abundance: -; j_gene: TRBJ1-2; d_gene: -; v_gene: TRBV7-2; CDR3aa: CASTRNYGYTF; CDR3nt: TGTGCCAGTACGCGGAACTATGGCTACACCTTC
abundance: -; j_gene: TRBJ2-5; d_gene: -; v_gene: TRBV10-3; CDR3aa: CASGVQETQYF; CDR3nt: TGTGCGAGCGGAGTACAAGAGACCCAGTACTTC
abundance: -; j_gene: TRBJ1-4; d_gene: -; v_gene: TRBV6-5; CDR3aa: CASSDQAGVTEKLFF; CDR3nt: TGTGCCAGCAGCGACCAAGCAGGGGTAACAGAAAAACTGTTTTTT
abundance: -; j_gene: TRBJ2-7; d_gene: TRBD1; v_gene: TRBV19; CDR3aa: CASSIEGDRGLYEQYF; CDR3nt: TGTGCCAGTAGTATAGAGGGGGACAGGGGGCTCTACGAGCAGTACTTC
abundance: -; j_gene: TRBJ1-5; d_gene: -; v_gene: TRBV6-5; CDR3aa: CASSYSRYSNQPQHF; CDR3nt: TGTGCCAGCAGTTACTCGCGGTACTCGAATCAGCCCCAGCATTTT
abundance: -; j_gene: TRBJ1-2; d_gene: TRBD1; v_gene: TRBV6-6; CDR3aa: CASIRRDRAIGYTF; CDR3nt: TGTGCCAGCATCCGCCGGGACAGGGCTATAGGCTACACCTTC
abundance: -; j_gene: TRBJ1-1; d_gene: -; v_gene: TRBV6-5; CDR3aa: CASSYSLANTEAFF; CDR3nt: TGTGCCAGCAGTTACTCTTTAGCGAACACTGAAGCTTTCTTT
abundance: -; j_gene: TRBJ2-7; d_gene: -; v_gene: TRBV5-1; CDR3aa: CASRIFSGSSYEQYF; CDR3nt: TGCGCCAGCAGGATTTTTTCGGGGAGCTCCTACGAGCAGTACTTC
abundance: -; j_gene: TRBJ1-1; d_gene: -; v_gene: TRBV25-1; CDR3aa: CASSGHLNTEAFF; CDR3nt: TGTGCCAGCAGCGGACACCTGAACACTGAAGCTTTCTTT
abundance: once; j_gene: TRBJ1-1; d_gene: -; v_gene: TRBV6-1; CDR3aa: CASSEAGGITEAFF; CDR3nt: TGTGCCAGCAGTGAAGCAGGGGGTATCACTGAAGCTTTCTTT
abundance: -; j_gene: TRBJ2-3; d_gene: -; v_gene: TRBV6-5; CDR3aa: CASKGLASTDTQYF; CDR3nt: TGTGCCAGCAAAGGTCTAGCGAGCACAGATACGCAGTATTTT
abundance: -; j_gene: TRBJ2-3; d_gene: -; v_gene: TRBV7-9; CDR3aa: CASSFFPTDTQYF; CDR3nt: TGTGCCAGCAGCTTCTTCCCCACAGATACGCAGTATTTT
abundance: -; j_gene: TRBJ2-7; d_gene: -; v_gene: TRBV2; CDR3aa: CASSDKRPFGSEQYF; CDR3nt: TGTGCCAGCAGTGATAAGAGGCCTTTTGGTAGCGAGCAGTACTTC
abundance: -; j_gene: TRBJ1-1; d_gene: -; v_gene: TRBV27; CDR3aa: CARTRAAEAFF; CDR3nt: TGTGCACGCACTCGTGCCGCTGAAGCTTTCTTT
abundance: -; j_gene: TRBJ1-2; d_gene: -; v_gene: TRBV29-1; CDR3aa: CSVLKHQTVNLGGYTF; CDR3nt: TGCAGCGTCCTTAAGCATCAGACAGTGAACTTAGGTGGCTACACCTTC
abundance: -; j_gene: TRBJ2-1; d_gene: -; v_gene: TRBV2; CDR3aa: CASSPLVMSYNEQFF; CDR3nt: TGTGCCAGCAGCCCACTAGTCATGTCTTACAATGAGCAGTTCTTC
abundance: -; j_gene: TRBJ2-7; d_gene: TRBD1; v_gene: TRBV5-1; CDR3aa: CASSSGTAYEEQYF; CDR3nt: TGCGCCAGCAGCTCCGGGACAGCCTATGAGGAGCAGTACTTC
abundance: -; j_gene: TRBJ1-5; d_gene: TRBD1; v_gene: TRBV6-5; CDR3aa: CASRSTGGNQPQHF; CDR3nt: TGTGCCAGCAGATCTACAGGGGGCAATCAGCCCCAGCATTTT
abundance: -; j_gene: TRBJ1-1; d_gene: -; v_gene: TRBV2; CDR3aa: CASSGGRTFMNTEAFF; CDR3nt: TGTGCCAGCAGTGGAGGGCGGACGTTCATGAACACTGAAGCTTTCTTT
abundance: -; j_gene: TRBJ2-7; d_gene: TRBD1; v_gene: TRBV7-2; CDR3aa: CASSLVGTGAYEQYF; CDR3nt: TGTGCCAGCAGCTTAGTTGGGACAGGAGCCTACGAGCAGTACTTC
abundance: -; j_gene: TRBJ2-7; d_gene: TRBD1; v_gene: TRBV19; CDR3aa: CATRPRTGYSEQYF; CDR3nt: TGTGCCACACGTCCAAGGACAGGATACAGCGAGCAGTACTTC
abundance: -; j_gene: TRBJ1-1; d_gene: -; v_gene: TRBV7-2; CDR3aa: CASSPTRENTEAFF; CDR3nt: TGTGCCAGCAGCCCCACGCGGGAGAACACTGAAGCTTTCTTT
abundance: -; j_gene: TRBJ1-5; d_gene: -; v_gene: TRBV19; CDR3aa: CASSDRFNQPQHF; CDR3nt: TGTGCCAGTAGTGACAGGTTTAATCAGCCCCAGCATTTT
abundance: -; j_gene: TRBJ2-3; d_gene: TRBD2; v_gene: TRBV7-6; CDR3aa: CASSLETGGTDTQYF; CDR3nt: TGTGCCAGCAGCTTAGAAACGGGAGGGACAGATACGCAGTATTTT
abundance: -; j_gene: TRBJ2-5; d_gene: -; v_gene: TRBV2; CDR3aa: CASSDLTRTGETQYF; CDR3nt: TGTGCCAGCAGTGATCTGACTAGAACCGGGGAGACCCAGTACTTC
abundance: -; j_gene: TRBJ1-1; d_gene: -; v_gene: TRBV5-1; CDR3aa: CASSFRDTLNTEAFF; CDR3nt: TGCGCCAGCAGCTTTCGGGACACCTTGAACACTGAAGCTTTCTTT
abundance: -; j_gene: TRBJ1-2; d_gene: -; v_gene: TRBV28; CDR3aa: CASSPRGAGNYGYTF; CDR3nt: TGTGCCAGCAGTCCTCGGGGGGCGGGTAACTATGGCTACACCTTC
abundance: -; j_gene: TRBJ1-1; d_gene: TRBD1; v_gene: TRBV3-1/TRBV3-2; CDR3aa: CASSQDRGLKAFF; CDR3nt: TGTGCCAGCAGCCAGGACAGGGGGTTGAAAGCTTTCTTT
abundance: -; j_gene: TRBJ1-6; d_gene: -; v_gene: TRBV19; CDR3aa: CASSLLPAGENSPLHF; CDR3nt: TGTGCCAGTAGTCTTCTCCCCGCAGGGGAGAATTCACCCCTCCACTTT
abundance: -; j_gene: TRBJ2-7; d_gene: TRBD2; v_gene: TRBV28; CDR3aa: CASSHGGVTYEQYF; CDR3nt: TGTGCCAGCAGCCATGGGGGGGTAACCTACGAGCAGTACTTC
abundance: -; j_gene: TRBJ1-2; d_gene: TRBD1; v_gene: TRBV7-8; CDR3aa: CASSDPGQGPYGYTF; CDR3nt: TGTGCCAGCAGCGACCCTGGACAGGGGCCCTATGGCTACACCTTC
abundance: -; j_gene: TRBJ1-4; d_gene: -; v_gene: TRBV19; CDR3aa: CASTPVHQEKLFF; CDR3nt: TGTGCCAGTACCCCGGTCCACCAAGAAAAACTGTTTTTT
abundance: -; j_gene: TRBJ1-2; d_gene: -; v_gene: TRBV19; CDR3aa: CASSSDGGGNYGYTF; CDR3nt: TGTGCCAGTAGTTCCGACGGAGGCGGTAACTATGGCTACACCTTC
abundance: -; j_gene: TRBJ2-1; d_gene: -; v_gene: TRBV3-1/TRBV3-2; CDR3aa: CASGDTSYNEQFF; CDR3nt: TGTGCCAGCGGGGACACGTCCTACAATGAGCAGTTCTTC
abundance: once; j_gene: TRBJ1-2; d_gene: -; v_gene: TRBV7-9; CDR3aa: CASSLTPNYGYTF; CDR3nt: TGTGCCAGCAGCCTCACACCAAACTATGGCTACACCTTC
abundance: -; j_gene: TRBJ1-5; d_gene: TRBD1; v_gene: TRBV7-6; CDR3aa: CASTLNDRGNQPQHF; CDR3nt: TGTGCCAGCACCTTGAATGACAGGGGGAATCAGCCCCAGCATTTT